Detailed here is one T cell receptor beta chain. Its specificity is unknown. Assay used: immunoSEQ multiplex PCR; TCRdb lists only in-frame clones, some missing. This sample has about 2.4 million clones; around nine tenths occur once, and the top ten carry 0.13% to 0.15%. These data originate in a study of shared clonotypes between healthy human individuals. Study-level results: Non-shared clonotypes had lower generation probabilities than clonotypes shared by all four sorted-subset donors. Naive subsets generally had larger estimated richness than memory subsets.

This CDR3 comprises 15 residues. With V trimmed by 4 bases and J by 3 bases, 3 bases remained unmatched. Germline CDR1 and CDR2: SGHRS and YFSETQ. The specimen sequenced was naive CD4+ T cells sorted from blood. Subset given: CD45RA+ positively selected. The chain recombines TRBV5-1 with TRBJ2-1, with 11 positions matching TRBD2. The clonotype was recovered from a man in his late teens or twenties in good health. DNA of the CDR3: TGCGCCAGCAGCCGAACTAGCGGGGGCTACAATGAGCAGTTCTTC. Encoded protein: CASSRTSGGYNEQFF.